The next 22 T cell receptor beta chains were all read from a single sample in a study of read filtering for tumor transcriptome and immune sequencing. From 350 to 500 ng of RNA, a library with molecular barcoded alpha/delta and beta/gamma adaptors was made. In TCRdb, the reads were re-called with MiXCR into one record per CDR3 protein. The profile shows tens of thousands of distinct CDR3 sequences, about 22% of them singletons. The sample comprised a population of CD138-negative cells sorted from bone marrow. The receptors stem from a donor at least 40 years old with multiple myeloma.

This clonotype was counted a few times. The V gene is TRBV7-3, the J gene TRBJ2-1, with D maybe TRBD2 (7 bases). Germline V gene sequence: CDR1 SGHTA, CDR2 FQGTGA. The V gene lost 0 bases and the J gene lost 2 bases, with 8 bases spanning the gap. CDR3 length equals 15 residues. This CDR3 reads CASSLTGGPYNEQFF. The CDR3 DNA follows: TGTGCCAGCAGCTTAACGGGGGGGCCCTACAATGAGCAGTTCTTC.

The gene calls are TRBV3-1 and TRBJ2-7; 11 bases map to TRBD2. Germline trimming cut 0 bases from V and 7 bases from J; bases unmatched to any gene: 8. This CDR3 has 16 residues. Germline CDR1 is LGHDT and CDR2 is YNNKEL (reference sequence). The CDR3 here is CASSQDRLAGGLEQYF. The CDR3 DNA sequence: TGTGCCAGCAGCCAAGATAGGCTAGCGGGGGGTTTGGAGCAGTACTTC.

On this clonotype itself: A much larger clone lies one base from this, so it may be a read error. This sequence joins TRBV20-1 and TRBJ1-1; D gene ambiguous. Trimming stripped 0 bases from V and 6 bases from J, with 14 bases between. The CDR3 extends over 14 amino acids. Germline CDR1 is DFQATT and CDR2 is SNEGSKA (reference sequence). The CDR3 DNA reads TGCAGTGCTAGAGATATCGGTAGGTGGGCTGAAGCTTTCTTT. Amino acid sequence: CSARDIGRWAEAFF.

The sample holds many counts of this clonotype. This chain joins TRBV28 and TRBJ1-1; D not certain. Trimming removed 3 bases at V and 4 bases at J, with 15 bases between. The V gene's germline CDR1 is MDHEN and CDR2 SYDVKM. CDR3 size: 15 residues. The CDR3 reads CASSFTAGMSTEAFF. CDR3 DNA sequence: TGTGCCAGCAGTTTTACCGCCGGGATGAGCACTGAAGCTTTCTTT.

This clonotype was seen only a few times. This chain links TRBV11-2 with TRBJ2-1, with D uncertain. The V end lost 1 base, the J end lost 1 base, and 11 bases lay between the germline ends. Germline CDR1 is SGHAT and CDR2 is FQNNGV. CDR3 size: 16 residues. The CDR3 nucleotides are TGTGCCAGCAGCTTAGGGGCAGCGCGGTCCTACAATGAGCAGTTCTTC. Its protein product is CASSLGAARSYNEQFF.

This clonotype appeared many times. This chain joins TRBV19 and TRBJ2-2; D gene uncertain. V dropped 3 bases and J dropped 4 bases, with 12 bases sitting between them. CDR3 length: 15 residues. CDR1 and CDR2 from the germline V gene are LNHDA and SQIVND (reference sequence). The CDR3 loop is CASSIGVGSTGELFF. CDR3 in DNA: TGTGCCAGTAGTATCGGAGTCGGCAGCACCGGGGAGCTGTTTTTT.

Of note for this clonotype: A much larger clone sits a single nucleotide away, making a read error possible. The chain combines TRBV5-1 with TRBJ2-3, with D unresolved. CDR1 is SGHRS and CDR2 is YFSETQ in the germline V gene. CDR3 size: 13 residues. The CDR3 nucleotides are TGCGTCAGCAACCTCGGGCGGAGAGATACGCAGTATTTT. Translation gives CVSNLGRRDTQYF.

There are many counts of this clonotype. The chain couples TRBV10-1 to TRBJ2-7, with TRBD1 matching over 9 bases. V lost 5 bases, J lost 0 bases, and 5 bases stayed unmatched. The CDR3 is 15 amino acids. Germline CDR1 WNHNN, CDR2 SYGVQD (reference sequence). CDR3 DNA sequence: TGCGCCAGCAGTCGAGGACAGGGGAGCTCCTACGAGCAGTACTTC. Encoded protein: CASSRGQGSSYEQYF.

This clonotype was seen ten or more times. This chain uses TRBV12-3 or TRBV12-4 with TRBJ1-6; unclear D gene. This CDR3 comprises 11 residues. V lost 6 bases to trimming and J lost 14 bases, with 11 bases between them. The CDR3 DNA sequence: TGTGCCAGCAGGTTAAAAGAATCCCTCCACTTT. Its translation is CASRLKESLHF.

This clonotype was detected ten times or more. V gene TRBV5-4 combines with J gene TRBJ2-5; 10 bases line up with TRBD2. V shed 0 bases, J shed 4 bases, and the junction held 3 bases outside the gene matches. CDR1 and CDR2 from the germline V gene are SGHNT and YYREEE (reference sequence). The CDR3 length is 15 residues. CDR3 amino acids: CASSLVLAGAETQYF. As DNA, the CDR3 is TGTGCCAGCAGCTTGGTTCTAGCGGGGGCAGAGACCCAGTACTTC.

This clonotype was observed at least ten times. The chain has TRBV28 and TRBJ2-7; D is unresolved. Germline V gene sequence: CDR1 MDHEN, CDR2 SYDVKM. V lost 4 bases and J 2 bases, leaving 12 bases between the germline ends. CDR3 size: 14 residues. CDR3: CASSSLRRPYEQYF. CDR3 in DNA: TGTGCCAGCAGTTCCCTGCGGCGGCCCTACGAGCAGTACTTC.

This clonotype was recorded many times. The chain couples TRBV2 to TRBJ2-7; D gene unclear. CDR3 size: 13 residues. V dropped 6 bases and J dropped 3 bases, with 12 bases sitting between them. Germline assignment: CDR1 SNHLY and CDR2 FYNNEI. The CDR3 DNA reads TGTGCCAGCAGCACAGCTCCGGACTACGAGCAGTACTTC. As protein: CASSTAPDYEQYF. The complete variable domain, with remaining parts taken from reference TRBV2 and TRBJ2-7, reads EPEVTQTPSHQVTQMGQEVILRCVPISNHLYFYWYRQILGQKVEFLVSFYNNEISEKSEIFDDQFSVERPDGSNFTLKIRSTKLEDSAMYFCASSTAPDYEQYFGPGTRLTVT.

This clonotype has a count of ten or more. The V and J genes are TRBV24-1 and TRBJ2-1; TRBD1 matches at 10 bases. J gave up 7 bases and V 2 bases, and 4 bases lay outside the gene matches. This CDR3 has 15 amino acids. Germline CDR1 reads KGHDR; CDR2 reads SFDVKD. The CDR3 sequence: CATSDSGTGENEQFF. CDR3 DNA: TGTGCCACCAGTGATTCCGGGACAGGGGAAAATGAGCAGTTCTTC.

Only a few counts were recorded for this clonotype. J is TRBJ1-3 and V is TRBV5-1; D not certain. The CDR3 runs to 15 residues. V was clipped by 5 bases and J by 4 bases, with 16 bases between them. Germline CDR1 is SGHRS and CDR2 is YFSETQ. The CDR3 DNA reads as TGCGCCAGCAGAGGCAGTGTTTCGTCGGGAAACACCATATATTTT. Translation gives CASRGSVSSGNTIYF.

This clonotype was seen many times. V and J are TRBV5-1 and TRBJ2-5, with D possibly TRBD2 on 6 matching bases. The CDR3 runs 13 residues. CDR1 is SGHRS, CDR2 YFSETQ, per germline. V lost 7 bases to trimming and J lost 4 bases, with 14 bases between them. The CDR3 region has the DNA TGCGCCAGCTCCGGAGGGAATCGAGAGACCCAGTACTTC. Translated: CASSGGNRETQYF.

J is TRBJ2-5 and V is TRBV7-9; 14 nucleotides line up with TRBD2. CDR3 length equals 16 residues. Trimming cost V 6 bases and J 4 bases; bases outside gene matches: 7. Germline V gene sequence: CDR1 SEHNR, CDR2 FQNEAQ (reference sequence). CDR3 DNA sequence: TGTGCCAGCAGTCCTACCGGGACTAGCGGGAGAGAGACCCAGTACTTC. Residues: CASSPTGTSGRETQYF.

There are a few counts of this clonotype. This rearrangement joins TRBV12-3 or TRBV12-4 to TRBJ1-5, with unresolved D. The CDR3 has 13 residues. V lost 1 base and J 7 bases, leaving 8 bases between the germline ends. CDR3 nucleotides: TGTGCCAGCAGTTTAGGAGAGTACCAGCCCCAGCATTTT. Translation: CASSLGEYQPQHF.

This clonotype turned up a few times. The chain is built from TRBV7-2 and TRBJ1-1; 7 nucleotides agree with TRBD1. In germline, CDR1 is SGHTA, CDR2 FQGNSA. The V and J ends lost 5 bases and 9 bases, in that order; junction bases with no gene match: 9. The CDR3 is 13 residues long. CDR3 protein: CASSRQGVDKAFF. The DNA of the CDR3 is TGTGCCAGCAGCCGACAGGGAGTTGACAAAGCTTTCTTT.

Worth noting for this clonotype: A much bigger clone sits one base away, suggesting this may be a read error. The CDR3, as DNA: TGTGCCAGCAACGCGACTGACAGCCTCCAAGAGACCCAGTACTTC. This sequence encodes CASNATDSLQETQYF. The gene calls are TRBV14 and TRBJ2-5, with TRBD1 as a possible D gene (5 bases). The CDR3 totals 15 residues. CDR1 SGHDN and CDR2 FVKESK come from the germline V gene. Trimming took off 7 bases at V and 1 base at J, with 16 bases between the two ends.

This clonotype was counted at least ten times. The chain couples TRBV28 to TRBJ2-7; TRBD1 is a possible D gene (6 bases). V shed 6 bases and J shed 2 bases, with 14 bases lying between them. Germline V gene data show CDR1 as MDHEN and CDR2 as SYDVKM. This CDR3 spans 14 amino acids. The CDR3 bases are TGTGCCAGCAGACTACAGGGTCCCCCCTACGAGCAGTACTTC. Encoded protein: CASRLQGPPYEQYF.

The sample holds many counts of this clonotype. The chain uses TRBV11-1 and TRBJ2-5; D is perhaps TRBD1 or TRBD2 (6 bases each). V shed 3 bases and J shed 4 bases, with 18 bases lying between them. The V gene's germline CDR1 is SGHAT and CDR2 FQDESV (reference sequence). This CDR3 has 16 residues. As DNA, the CDR3 is TGTGCCAGCAGCTTCCTAACAGGGAGGATCGGAGAGACCCAGTACTTC. Translation: CASSFLTGRIGETQYF. Supplemented by reference TRBV11-1 and TRBJ2-5, the full variable domain reads EAEVAQSPRYKITEKSQAVAFWCDPISGHATLYWYRQILGQGPELLVQFQDESVVDDSQLPKDRFSAERLKGVDSTLKIQPAELGDSAMYLCASSFLTGRIGETQYFGPGTRLLVL.

This clonotype has a count of ten or more. The chain carries TRBV4-1 and TRBJ2-5; a weak D match, TRBD2 (5 bases). Germline V gene sequence: CDR1 MGHRA, CDR2 YSYEKL. V gave up 3 bases and J gave up 2 bases, with 16 bases separating them. The CDR3 loop spans 16 amino acids. CDR3: CASSQGRGLLQETQYF. DNA of the CDR3: TGCGCCAGCAGCCAGGGCCGGGGTCTGCTTCAAGAGACCCAGTACTTC.